The clone carrying this TCR beta chain was seen once. The antigen is not known. The data stem from a study of T cell responses to AZD1222 COVID-19 vaccine. Overall study results and limits: Donors were mostly white British, more females; clonal diversity possibly underestimated.

TCRdb's table, derived via immunoSEQ multiplex PCR, lists solely in-frame clones and lacks some. Of about 120,000 clones in the sample, about 88% were seen once. Looked up from germline, CDR1 is SGHNT and CDR2 is YYREEE (reference sequence). The V gene end was trimmed by 0 bases and the J gene end by 5 bases; junction bases not matched to a gene: 7. The length of the CDR3 is 15 residues. The source is an adult who received the AZD1222 COVID-19 vaccine. Specimen: peripheral blood, collected 28 days after the second AZD1222 dose. This rearrangement joins TRBV5-4 to TRBJ2-5; 7 nucleotides line up with TRBD2. In DNA, the CDR3 is TGTGCCAGCAGCTTGGGGGGAGGGGTTGTGGAGACCCAGTACTTC. This sequence encodes CASSLGGGVVETQYF.